This record looks at one T cell receptor (beta chain) sequence and its context. Antigen specificity is unknown. This sample was included in a study of T cell responses to AZD1222 COVID-19 vaccine. Here immunoSEQ multiplex PCR was the method, and the copy in TCRdb shows in-frame clones only, minus some. The table includes roughly 140,000 clones, about 89% detected once. Whole-study findings and limits: Mostly white British, mostly female donors; authors suggested clonal diversity may be underestimated. Of spike-specific TCRs, nearly half reportedly target regions left unmutated in variants.

The V end was cut by 2 bases, the J end by 0 bases, with 8 bases between. The CDR3 contains 15 residues. Looked up from germline, CDR1 is SGDLS and CDR2 is YYNGEE. The TCR comes from an adult in good health. The chain recombines TRBV9 with TRBJ1-4; no definite D call. Specimen: peripheral blood, collected on day 0 of MenACWY control vaccination. The CDR3 protein is CASSVSQATNEKLFF. Here the CDR3 DNA reads TGTGCCAGCAGCGTTTCCCAGGCAACTAATGAAAAACTGTTTTTT.